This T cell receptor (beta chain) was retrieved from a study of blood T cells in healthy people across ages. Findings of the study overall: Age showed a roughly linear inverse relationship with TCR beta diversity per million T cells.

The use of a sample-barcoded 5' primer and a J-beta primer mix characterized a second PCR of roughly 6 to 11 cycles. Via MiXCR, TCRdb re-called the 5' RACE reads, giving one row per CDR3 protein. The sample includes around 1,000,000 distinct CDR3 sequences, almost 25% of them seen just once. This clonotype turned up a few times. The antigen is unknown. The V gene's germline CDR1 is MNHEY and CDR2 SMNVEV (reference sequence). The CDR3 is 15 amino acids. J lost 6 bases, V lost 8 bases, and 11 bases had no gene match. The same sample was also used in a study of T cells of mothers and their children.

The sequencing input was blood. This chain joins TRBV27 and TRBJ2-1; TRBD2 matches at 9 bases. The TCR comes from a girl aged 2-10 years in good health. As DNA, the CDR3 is TGTGCCAGCGCACTCCCCTATAGCGGGAGCAATGAGCAGTTCTTC. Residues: CASALPYSGSNEQFF.